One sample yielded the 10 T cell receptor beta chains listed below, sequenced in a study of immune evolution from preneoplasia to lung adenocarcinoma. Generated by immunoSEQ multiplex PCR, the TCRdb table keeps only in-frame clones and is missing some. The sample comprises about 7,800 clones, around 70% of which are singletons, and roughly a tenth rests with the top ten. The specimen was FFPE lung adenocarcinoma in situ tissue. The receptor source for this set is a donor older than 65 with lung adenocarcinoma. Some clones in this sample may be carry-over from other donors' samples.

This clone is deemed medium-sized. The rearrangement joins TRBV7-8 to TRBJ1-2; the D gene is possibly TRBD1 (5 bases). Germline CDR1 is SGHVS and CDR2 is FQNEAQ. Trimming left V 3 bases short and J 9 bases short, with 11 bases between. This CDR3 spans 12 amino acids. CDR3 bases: TGTGCCAGCAGCTTGGAAGGGGCTAGCTACACCTTC. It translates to CASSLEGASYTF. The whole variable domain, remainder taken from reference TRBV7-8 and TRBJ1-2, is GAGVSQSPRYKVAKRGQDVALRCDPISGHVSLFWYQQALGQGPEFLTYFQNEAQLDKSGLPSDRFFAERPEGSVSTLKIQRTQQEDSAVYLCASSLEGASYTFGSGTRLTVV.

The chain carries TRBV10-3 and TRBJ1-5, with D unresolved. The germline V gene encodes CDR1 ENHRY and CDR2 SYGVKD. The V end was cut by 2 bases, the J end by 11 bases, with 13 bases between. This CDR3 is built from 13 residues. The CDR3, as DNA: TGTGCCATCAGTGAGAACGGACGCCAGGCCCAGCATTTT. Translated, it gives CAISENGRQAQHF.

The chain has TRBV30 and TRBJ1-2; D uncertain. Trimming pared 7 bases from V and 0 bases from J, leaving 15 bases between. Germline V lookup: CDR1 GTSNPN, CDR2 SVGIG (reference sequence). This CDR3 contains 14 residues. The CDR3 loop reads CALGRVTANYGYTF. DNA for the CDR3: TGTGCCTTAGGACGGGTAACCGCTAACTATGGCTACACCTTC.

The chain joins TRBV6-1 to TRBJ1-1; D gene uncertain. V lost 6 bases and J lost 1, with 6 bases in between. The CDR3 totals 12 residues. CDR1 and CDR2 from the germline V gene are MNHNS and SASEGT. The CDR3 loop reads CASRRQNTEAFF. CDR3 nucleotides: TGTGCCAGCAGGAGACAGAACACTGAAGCTTTCTTT.

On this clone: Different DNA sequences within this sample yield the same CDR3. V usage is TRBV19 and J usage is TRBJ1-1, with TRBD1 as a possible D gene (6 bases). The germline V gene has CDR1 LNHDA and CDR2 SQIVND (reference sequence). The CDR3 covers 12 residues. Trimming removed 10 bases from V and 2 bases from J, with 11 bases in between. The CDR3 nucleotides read TGTGCCACCTCGGACAGAAACACTGAAGCTTTCTTT. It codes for CATSDRNTEAFF.

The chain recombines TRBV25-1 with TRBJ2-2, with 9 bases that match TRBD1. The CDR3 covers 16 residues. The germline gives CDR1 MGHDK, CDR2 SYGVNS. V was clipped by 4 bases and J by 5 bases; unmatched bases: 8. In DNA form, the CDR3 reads TGTGCCAGCAGTGGAGCGGGACAGGGATCGACCGGGGAGCTGTTTTTT. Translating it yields CASSGAGQGSTGELFF.

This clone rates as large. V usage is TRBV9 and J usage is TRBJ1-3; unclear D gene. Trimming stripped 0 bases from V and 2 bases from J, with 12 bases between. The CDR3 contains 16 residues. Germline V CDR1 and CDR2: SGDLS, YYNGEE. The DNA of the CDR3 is TGTGCCAGCAGCGTAGGATACGCTACTACTGGAAACACCATATATTTT. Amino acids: CASSVGYATTGNTIYF.

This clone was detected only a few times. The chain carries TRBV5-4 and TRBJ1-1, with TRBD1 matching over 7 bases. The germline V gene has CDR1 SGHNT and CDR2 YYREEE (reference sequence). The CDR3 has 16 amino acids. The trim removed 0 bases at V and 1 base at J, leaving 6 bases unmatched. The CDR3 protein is CASSLAIGTENTEAFF. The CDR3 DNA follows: TGTGCCAGCAGCTTGGCCATCGGGACAGAGAACACTGAAGCTTTCTTT.

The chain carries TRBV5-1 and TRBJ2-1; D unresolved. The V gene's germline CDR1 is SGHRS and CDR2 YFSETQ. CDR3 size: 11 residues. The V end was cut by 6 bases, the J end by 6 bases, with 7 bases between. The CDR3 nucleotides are TGCGCCAGCACGTTTTCCAATGAGCAGTTCTTC. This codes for CASTFSNEQFF. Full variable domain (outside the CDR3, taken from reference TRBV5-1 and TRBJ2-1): KAGVTQTPRYLIKTRGQQVTLSCSPISGHRSVSWYQQTPGQGLQFLFEYFSETQRNKGNFPGRFSGRQFSNSRSEMNVSTLELGDSALYLCASTFSNEQFFGPGTRLTVL.

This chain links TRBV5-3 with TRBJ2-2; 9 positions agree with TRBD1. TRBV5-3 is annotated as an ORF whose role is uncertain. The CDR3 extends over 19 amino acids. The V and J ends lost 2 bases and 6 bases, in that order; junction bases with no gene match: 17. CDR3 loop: CARSFTDPIGDRVPGELFF. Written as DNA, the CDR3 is TGTGCCAGAAGCTTTACGGACCCCATAGGGGACAGGGTCCCCGGGGAGCTGTTTTTT.